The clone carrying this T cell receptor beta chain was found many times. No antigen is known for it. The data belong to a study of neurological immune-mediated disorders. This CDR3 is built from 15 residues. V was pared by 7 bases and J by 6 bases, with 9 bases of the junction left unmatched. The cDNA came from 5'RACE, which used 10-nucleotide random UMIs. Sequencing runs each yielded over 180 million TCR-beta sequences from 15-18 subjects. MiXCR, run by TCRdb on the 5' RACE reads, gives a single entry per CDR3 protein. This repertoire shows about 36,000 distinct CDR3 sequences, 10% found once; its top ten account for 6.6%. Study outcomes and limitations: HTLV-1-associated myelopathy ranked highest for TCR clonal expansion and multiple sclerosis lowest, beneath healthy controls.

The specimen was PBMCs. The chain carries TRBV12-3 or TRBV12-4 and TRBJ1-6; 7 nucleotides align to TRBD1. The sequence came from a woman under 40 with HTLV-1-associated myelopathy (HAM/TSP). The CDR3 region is CASTKTGTANSPLHF. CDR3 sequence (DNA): TGTGCCAGCACCAAGACCGGGACAGCTAATTCACCCCTCCACTTT.